These T cell receptor beta chains were read from a single sample in a study of neoadjuvant anti-PD-1 for oral cavity cancer. Sequencing used immunoSEQ multiplex PCR; TCRdb keeps in-frame clones, though not all of them. The table has around 37,000 clones, around 38% seen once. The sequenced sample was tumor tissue, obtained after nivolumab (anti-PD-1) treatment. Every receptor here comes from a person between 35 and 79 years old with oral cavity squamous cell carcinoma. CDR3s include the opening cysteine and the closing phenylalanine or tryptophan. D genes are given only for firm matches. Size values are once, few and many counts, or a class for expanded clones, and some rows have none.

abundance: .
d_gene: TRBD1
v_gene: TRBV9
j_gene: TRBJ1-1
CDR3aa: CASSVDSGGNTEAFF
CDR3nt: TGTGCCAGCAGCGTAGACTCAGGGGGGAACACTGAAGCTTTCTTT

abundance: few
d_gene: .
v_gene: TRBV7-8
j_gene: TRBJ2-7
CDR3aa: CASSLESEMRYEQYF
CDR3nt: TGTGCCAGCAGCTTAGAATCTGAGATGCGCTACGAGCAGTACTTC

abundance: .
d_gene: TRBD2
v_gene: TRBV29-1
j_gene: TRBJ2-1
CDR3aa: CSVGGGTSGRGFYNEQFF
CDR3nt: TGCAGCGTTGGTGGTGGGACTAGCGGGAGGGGATTTTACAATGAGCAGTTCTTC

abundance: .
d_gene: .
v_gene: TRBV5-1
j_gene: TRBJ1-2
CDR3aa: CASSLAPGESGGYTF
CDR3nt: TGCGCCAGCAGCTTGGCGCCAGGGGAATCTGGTGGCTACACCTTC

abundance: .
d_gene: .
v_gene: TRBV2
j_gene: TRBJ1-4
CDR3aa: CASVHQSTNEKLFF
CDR3nt: TGTGCCAGCGTCCACCAGTCAACTAATGAAAAACTGTTTTTT

abundance: few
d_gene: TRBD1
v_gene: TRBV7-3
j_gene: TRBJ1-2
CDR3aa: CASSLGTGNGYTF
CDR3nt: TGTGCCAGCAGCTTAGGGACAGGGAATGGCTACACCTTC

abundance: many
d_gene: .
v_gene: TRBV4-2
j_gene: TRBJ2-1
CDR3aa: CASSQEPTRPQDEQFF
CDR3nt: TGTGCCAGCAGCCAAGAACCGACTAGGCCCCAGGATGAGCAGTTCTTC

abundance: .
d_gene: TRBD1
v_gene: TRBV6-5
j_gene: TRBJ1-2
CDR3aa: CASSWDRNYGYTF
CDR3nt: TGTGCCAGCAGCTGGGACAGAAACTATGGCTACACCTTC

abundance: .
d_gene: TRBD2
v_gene: TRBV29-1
j_gene: TRBJ2-1
CDR3aa: CSVPGRTSATYNEQFF
CDR3nt: TGCAGCGTCCCGGGGAGGACTAGCGCAACCTACAATGAGCAGTTCTTC

abundance: .
d_gene: .
v_gene: TRBV4-2
j_gene: TRBJ1-1
CDR3aa: CASSQVYVGPEAFF
CDR3nt: TGTGCCAGCAGCCAAGTATATGTCGGTCCTGAAGCTTTCTTT

abundance: few
d_gene: TRBD1
v_gene: TRBV7-2
j_gene: TRBJ2-7
CDR3aa: CASSWIRDRVDEQYF
CDR3nt: TGTGCCAGCAGCTGGATCCGGGACAGGGTCGATGAGCAGTACTTC

abundance: once
d_gene: .
v_gene: TRBV27
j_gene: TRBJ2-7
CDR3aa: CASSQWGSYEQYF
CDR3nt: TGTGCCAGCAGTCAGTGGGGGTCCTACGAGCAGTACTTC

abundance: .
d_gene: .
v_gene: TRBV4-2
j_gene: TRBJ1-6
CDR3aa: CASSLGGYSTVSSPLHF
CDR3nt: TGTGCCAGCAGCCTGGGGGGGTATTCCACGGTGTCCTCACCCCTCCACTTT

abundance: few
d_gene: TRBD2
v_gene: TRBV11-2
j_gene: TRBJ2-1
CDR3aa: CASSPGTSGMNEQFF
CDR3nt: TGTGCCAGCAGCCCCGGGACTAGCGGGATGAATGAGCAGTTCTTC

abundance: .
d_gene: .
v_gene: TRBV9
j_gene: TRBJ1-2
CDR3aa: CASSEDANYGYTF
CDR3nt: TGTGCCAGCAGCGAGGACGCTAACTATGGCTACACCTTC

abundance: .
d_gene: TRBD1
v_gene: TRBV5-1
j_gene: TRBJ1-4
CDR3aa: CASSIGQGNGNEKLFF
CDR3nt: TGCGCCAGCAGCATCGGACAGGGGAACGGGAATGAAAAACTGTTTTTT

abundance: few
d_gene: TRBD1
v_gene: TRBV19
j_gene: TRBJ1-2
CDR3aa: CASRGQVAGYGYTF
CDR3nt: TGTGCCAGTAGGGGACAGGTTGCTGGCTATGGCTACACCTTC

abundance: few
d_gene: TRBD2
v_gene: TRBV6-6
j_gene: TRBJ2-7
CDR3aa: CASRRTSGDYEQYF
CDR3nt: TGTGCCAGCAGGAGGACTAGCGGGGACTACGAGCAGTACTTC

abundance: .
d_gene: TRBD1
v_gene: TRBV5-4
j_gene: TRBJ2-5
CDR3aa: CASSLEGALQETQYF
CDR3nt: TGTGCCAGCAGTCTTGAGGGGGCCCTCCAAGAGACCCAGTACTTC

abundance: .
d_gene: TRBD1
v_gene: TRBV5-6
j_gene: TRBJ1-5
CDR3aa: CASSLASFRDRDNQHF
CDR3nt: TGTGCCAGCAGCTTGGCTTCGTTCCGGGACAGGGACAACCAGCATTTT

abundance: .
d_gene: .
v_gene: TRBV28
j_gene: TRBJ1-2
CDR3aa: CASSPPNSYGYTF
CDR3nt: TGTGCCAGCAGTCCCCCCAACAGTTATGGCTACACCTTC

abundance: medium-sized
d_gene: TRBD1
v_gene: TRBV6-4
j_gene: TRBJ1-6
CDR3aa: CASRGDSPNSPLHF
CDR3nt: TGTGCCAGCAGGGGGGACAGCCCGAATTCACCCCTCCACTTT

abundance: .
d_gene: .
v_gene: TRBV5-1
j_gene: TRBJ2-7
CDR3aa: CASSLDWGEQYF
CDR3nt: TGCGCCAGCAGCTTGGACTGGGGCGAGCAGTACTTC

abundance: .
d_gene: .
v_gene: TRBV5-1
j_gene: TRBJ1-1
CDR3aa: CASRVETNTEAFF
CDR3nt: TGCGCCAGCAGGGTAGAAACTAACACTGAAGCTTTCTTT

abundance: once
d_gene: TRBD2
v_gene: TRBV6-6
j_gene: TRBJ2-3
CDR3aa: CASSSRAGADTQYF
CDR3nt: TGTGCCAGCAGCTCCAGGGCGGGAGCAGATACGCAGTATTTT

abundance: once
d_gene: .
v_gene: TRBV2
j_gene: TRBJ1-1
CDR3aa: CASRPVLTEAFF
CDR3nt: TGTGCCAGCAGGCCCGTTTTGACTGAAGCTTTCTTT

abundance: many
d_gene: TRBD1
v_gene: TRBV11-2
j_gene: TRBJ1-5
CDR3aa: CASSPGQGVINQPQHF
CDR3nt: TGTGCCAGCAGCCCCGGACAGGGAGTGATAAATCAGCCCCAGCATTTT

abundance: .
d_gene: .
v_gene: TRBV7-9
j_gene: TRBJ1-4
CDR3aa: CASSLLGATNEKLFF
CDR3nt: TGTGCCAGCAGCTTACTTGGGGCAACTAATGAAAAACTGTTTTTT

abundance: few
d_gene: .
v_gene: TRBV19
j_gene: TRBJ1-4
CDR3aa: CASSIGGGIHEKLFF
CDR3nt: TGTGCCAGTAGTATAGGCGGGGGGATCCATGAAAAACTGTTTTTT

abundance: .
d_gene: .
v_gene: TRBV11-3
j_gene: TRBJ2-7
CDR3aa: CASSLRPGGGGSYEQYF
CDR3nt: TGTGCCAGCAGCCTCCGACCCGGAGGGGGGGGTTCCTACGAGCAGTACTTC

abundance: .
d_gene: .
v_gene: TRBV7-9
j_gene: TRBJ2-7
CDR3aa: CASSPNRDDYEQYF
CDR3nt: TGTGCCAGCAGCCCCAACAGGGATGACTACGAGCAGTACTTC

abundance: .
d_gene: .
v_gene: TRBV29-1
j_gene: TRBJ1-2
CDR3aa: CSVRAGGRGYTF
CDR3nt: TGCAGCGTGAGGGCCGGGGGGCGAGGCTACACCTTC

abundance: .
d_gene: TRBD1
v_gene: TRBV30
j_gene: TRBJ2-5
CDR3aa: CAWSVAGGEETQYF
CDR3nt: TGTGCCTGGAGCGTCGCAGGGGGCGAGGAGACCCAGTACTTC

abundance: .
d_gene: .
v_gene: TRBV5-1
j_gene: TRBJ1-1
CDR3aa: CASSLTRNIFSEAFF
CDR3nt: TGCGCCAGCAGCTTGACTCGGAATATTTTCTCTGAAGCTTTCTTT

abundance: .
d_gene: TRBD1
v_gene: TRBV6-6
j_gene: TRBJ1-1
CDR3aa: CASSLRQGTVHKAFF
CDR3nt: TGTGCCAGCAGTCTCCGACAGGGGACCGTGCATAAAGCTTTCTTT

abundance: .
d_gene: .
v_gene: TRBV6-1
j_gene: TRBJ1-2
CDR3aa: CASSPGPGLYGYTF
CDR3nt: TGTGCCAGCAGCCCAGGACCGGGTCTCTATGGCTACACCTTC

abundance: .
d_gene: .
v_gene: TRBV28
j_gene: TRBJ2-7
CDR3aa: CASETRTTSPYEQYF
CDR3nt: TGTGCCAGCGAAACCCGGACTACCAGTCCCTACGAGCAGTACTTC

abundance: .
d_gene: TRBD1
v_gene: TRBV28
j_gene: TRBJ1-4
CDR3aa: CASSPGQGHEKLFF
CDR3nt: TGTGCCAGCAGTCCGGGACAGGGTCATGAAAAACTGTTTTTT

abundance: few
d_gene: TRBD1
v_gene: TRBV10-2
j_gene: TRBJ1-2
CDR3aa: CASSEGRRIGQGMDYGYTF
CDR3nt: TGCGCCAGCAGTGAAGGTCGGCGAATAGGACAGGGAATGGACTATGGCTACACCTTC

abundance: many
d_gene: TRBD1
v_gene: TRBV23-1
j_gene: TRBJ2-7
CDR3aa: CASSQSGDRGNYEQYF
CDR3nt: TGCGCCAGCAGTCAATCGGGGGACAGGGGTAACTACGAGCAGTACTTC

abundance: .
d_gene: .
v_gene: TRBV30
j_gene: TRBJ2-5
CDR3aa: CAWTGWGPETQYF
CDR3nt: TGTGCCTGGACTGGTTGGGGGCCCGAGACCCAGTACTTC

abundance: few
d_gene: TRBD2
v_gene: TRBV7-6
j_gene: TRBJ2-7
CDR3aa: CASSPLGLEIDEQYF
CDR3nt: TGTGCCAGCAGCCCCCTGGGACTAGAAATCGACGAGCAGTACTTC

abundance: .
d_gene: .
v_gene: TRBV20-1
j_gene: TRBJ1-1
CDR3aa: CSAGTGNKAFF
CDR3nt: TGCAGTGCCGGGACGGGGAATAAAGCTTTCTTT

abundance: .
d_gene: TRBD2
v_gene: TRBV7-3
j_gene: TRBJ2-5
CDR3aa: CASSLSTGGPGETQYF
CDR3nt: TGTGCCAGCAGCTTAAGCACGGGAGGGCCGGGAGAGACCCAGTACTTC

abundance: .
d_gene: TRBD2
v_gene: TRBV9
j_gene: TRBJ2-1
CDR3aa: CASSVGTSGGYNEQFF
CDR3nt: TGTGCCAGCAGCGTAGGGACTAGCGGGGGGTATAATGAGCAGTTCTTC

abundance: few
d_gene: .
v_gene: TRBV29-1
j_gene: TRBJ2-7
CDR3aa: CSVEGQTYEQYF
CDR3nt: TGCAGCGTGGAGGGACAGACCTACGAGCAGTACTTC

abundance: .
d_gene: TRBD2
v_gene: TRBV2
j_gene: TRBJ2-7
CDR3aa: CASRQLAGSYEQYF
CDR3nt: TGTGCCAGCAGGCAACTAGCGGGGTCCTACGAGCAGTACTTC

abundance: .
d_gene: .
v_gene: TRBV7-9
j_gene: TRBJ1-1
CDR3aa: CASSAPGREGVNTEAFF
CDR3nt: TGTGCCAGCAGCGCCCCAGGGAGGGAGGGCGTGAACACTGAAGCTTTCTTT

abundance: few
d_gene: .
v_gene: TRBV10-1
j_gene: TRBJ2-7
CDR3aa: CASSAFTEQYF
CDR3nt: TGCGCCAGCAGTGCCTTCACCGAGCAGTACTTC

abundance: .
d_gene: .
v_gene: TRBV7-3
j_gene: TRBJ2-2
CDR3aa: CASSLTRERYTGELFF
CDR3nt: TGTGCCAGCAGCTTAACGAGGGAGCGTTACACCGGGGAGCTGTTTTTT

abundance: .
d_gene: .
v_gene: TRBV10-3
j_gene: TRBJ1-2
CDR3aa: CAISTGNFYGYTF
CDR3nt: TGTGCCATCTCTACTGGTAATTTCTATGGCTACACCTTC

abundance: .
d_gene: .
v_gene: TRBV5-1
j_gene: TRBJ2-1
CDR3aa: CASSFFQGNNNEQFF
CDR3nt: TGCGCCAGCAGCTTTTTCCAGGGGAATAACAATGAGCAGTTCTTC

abundance: .
d_gene: TRBD1
v_gene: TRBV6-1
j_gene: TRBJ2-7
CDR3aa: CASSGTGGARLYEQYF
CDR3nt: TGTGCCAGCAGTGGGACAGGGGGGGCTAGGTTATACGAGCAGTACTTC

abundance: few
d_gene: .
v_gene: TRBV4-1
j_gene: TRBJ1-1
CDR3aa: CASSLRGKNTEAFF
CDR3nt: TGCGCCAGCAGCCTCCGAGGGAAGAACACTGAAGCTTTCTTT